This T cell receptor (beta chain) was sequenced in a study of a mutant IDH1 vaccine in newly diagnosed glioma (dated by TCRdb to about 2021). Looking at the study overall: Patients were given eight vaccinations, in weeks 1, 3, 5, 7, 11, 15, 19 and 23, which matched visits V03 through V10. Vaccination began 4-6 weeks after radiotherapy alone, or alongside temozolomide cycles in the chemotherapy-containing groups. Six visits were used for peripheral blood collection: V03 (baseline), V05, V07, V10, V12 and V13. Of the 25 to 40 patients who were treated, about 62% were male and roughly 40% were female, and the mean age was around 40 years. Before enrollment, patients had received standard therapy of radiotherapy alone, temozolomide alone, or radiochemotherapy with temozolomide; most received the combination. Longitudinal TCRB deep sequencing was done for 20 to 25 treated patients, wherever samples were available for exploratory analyses. The paper's findings and limits, for the study overall: No apparent relationship was observed between pseudoprogression and alterations in the top peripheral T cell clonotypes detected by TCRB sequencing. According to the authors, sample limitations meant that analyses of patient blood samples could not be reproduced. Selection of PBMC samples for TCRB deep sequencing was based on availability. Immune responses induced by the vaccine were seen in approximately 93% of patients across multiple MHC alleles.

As to this clone: The specificity of this receptor is unknown. One base away there is no much larger clone; base qualities are not given.

Sample time point, as interpreted from the label and publication: week 11, during vaccination. A 20-mer mutant IDH1 peptide at 300 micrograms in Montanide made up each vaccine dose, which was injected subcutaneously together with topical imiquimod. All donors had newly diagnosed IDH1-mutant astrocytomas of WHO grade 3 or 4 that showed loss of nuclear ATRX. The samples were drawn from NOA16, a multicentre, single-arm, open-label phase I trial in Germany that tested a mutant IDH1 peptide vaccine in humans for the first time. The DNeasy Blood and Tissue Kit was used to extract genomic DNA from EDTA blood for TCRB sequencing. CDR1 is given as MRHNA and CDR2 as SNTAGT, both from the germline V gene. Taken from cysteine to phenylalanine, the CDR3 has 14 residues. Only CDR3 DNA is held: 42 bases, read in frame from base 1. Trimming costs V 0 bases and J 4 bases, and their ends lie 7 bases apart. The library was made by the immunoSEQ multiplex PCR assay. Rearranged TCR beta chain sequences were amplified using the hsTCRB Kit according to the manufacturer's protocol. An Illumina MiSeq was used to sequence the TCRB libraries. The authors' pipeline ran thus. Demultiplexing, trimming and gene mapping were performed with the kit vendor's proprietary platform. This immuneACCESS table, as held by TCRdb, lists in-frame sequences with V and J called but not all clones. Of the missing ones, under half trace to an unresolved V gene in checked studies; the others have no known cause. That table furnishes V, J and clone size, whereas the DNA furnished D and trimming. Counted in this sample were under 150,000 clones; roughly nine tenths of them appeared once. The ten largest clones represent under 0.8% of the sample.

The material was PBMCs, obtained from a glioma patient whose treatment included an IDH1 peptide vaccine. This TCR was sampled from a woman in her fifties or sixties with glioma. Recombination linked TRBV6-4 to TRBJ2-1; the D segment could be TRBD2, given 5 matching bases. The CDR3 region: CASSDSGGYNEQFF. The base sequence is TGTGCCAGCAGTGACTCAGGAGGTTACAATGAGCAGTTCTTC.